The 14 T cell receptor beta chains below come from one sample, sequenced in a study of T cells in Graves' hyperthyroidism and ophthalmopathy. From RNA transcripts, TCR beta CDR3 regions were amplified. The TCR CDR3 was amplified in a first-round RT-PCR using the HTBI primer set. TCRdb re-derived calls from the multiplex PCR reads in MiXCR, one entry per CDR3 protein. Of about 600,000 distinct CDR3 sequences in the sample, 14% were seen once. Material: blood. Source of these receptors: a woman aged 45-65 years with Graves' ophthalmopathy.

To note about this clonotype: Possible read error: a much larger clone is one base away. The chain recombines TRBV20-1 with TRBJ2-3; TRBD2 agrees at 9 bases. Germline values: CDR1 DFQATT, CDR2 SNEGSKA (reference sequence). With V trimmed by 6 bases and J by 6 bases, 10 bases remained unmatched. The CDR3 spans 14 residues. The CDR3 here is CSATKREAGDTQYF. The CDR3 bases are TGCAGTGCAACCAAGCGGGAGGCTGGGGATACGCAGTATTTT.

This clonotype has at least ten counts. The J gene is TRBJ2-1, the V gene TRBV3-1, with D possibly being TRBD2 (6 bases). V lost 1 base to trimming and J lost 10 bases, with 14 bases between them. Germline V gene data show CDR1 as LGHDT and CDR2 as YNNKEL (reference sequence). This CDR3 comprises 14 residues. CDR3 nucleotides: TGTGCCAGCAGCCAAGTTACGTCGGGGGAAGAGCAGTTCTTC. This codes for CASSQVTSGEEQFF.

Ten or more counts support this clonotype. The rearrangement joins TRBV9 to TRBJ2-7; a weak D match, TRBD2 (5 bases). Trimming stripped 0 bases from V and 5 bases from J, with 9 bases between. In germline, CDR1 is SGDLS, CDR2 YYNGEE. The CDR3 spans 13 residues. The CDR3, as DNA: TGTGCCAGCAGCGTAGTCTCCGGGGACGAGCAGTACTTC. Translation gives CASSVVSGDEQYF.

At least ten counts were recorded for this clonotype. The chain links TRBV29-1 to TRBJ1-4; maybe TRBD1 (6 bases). The CDR3 has 16 residues. V lost 7 bases to trimming and J lost 0 bases, with 18 bases between them. Germline V gives CDR1 SQVTM, CDR2 ANQGSEA. The chain's CDR3 is CSATTGGAATNEKLFF. The CDR3 DNA reads as TGCAGCGCCACAACGGGGGGGGCCGCAACTAATGAAAAACTGTTTTTT.

This clonotype was found many times. The gene calls are TRBV6-2 or TRBV6-3 and TRBJ2-3; 13 bases fit TRBD2. The ends lost 10 bases at V and 2 bases at J; junction bases unmatched: 6. The CDR3 has 15 residues. Germline lookup yields CDR1 MNHEY and CDR2 SVGEGT. CDR3 bases: TGTGCCACGATACTAGCGGGAGGGTTCACAGATACGCAGTATTTT. This codes for CATILAGGFTDTQYF.

This clonotype has at least ten counts. This chain joins TRBV6-2 or TRBV6-3 and TRBJ2-3; 13 bases map to TRBD2. The CDR3 contains 16 residues. Germline CDR1 MNHEY, CDR2 SVGEGT. J was trimmed by 4 bases and V by 5 bases; bases with no gene match: 6. Written as DNA, the CDR3 is TGTGCCAGCAGTCGACGGACTAGCGGGAGCCCAGATACGCAGTATTTT. Its protein is CASSRRTSGSPDTQYF.

This clonotype was recorded at least ten times. CDR3 loop: CASRLDRGYQPQHF. The CDR3 bases are TGTGCCAGCCGTTTAGACAGGGGGTATCAGCCCCAGCATTTT. The chain is built from TRBV7-8 and TRBJ1-5; 9 bases line up with TRBD1. CDR3 length: 14 residues. V lost 8 bases to trimming and J lost 5 bases; unmatched junction nucleotides: 7. From germline, CDR1 is SGHVS and CDR2 FQNEAQ.

This clonotype has at least ten counts. This chain connects TRBV7-2 to TRBJ2-5; D might be TRBD1 or TRBD2, each matching 5 bases. Germline-derived CDR1 and CDR2 are SGHTA and FQGNSA. This CDR3 has 13 amino acids. V gave up 4 bases and J gave up 6 bases, with 12 bases separating them. As DNA, the CDR3 is TGTGCCAGCAGCTCCCTCTCGGGACAGACCCAGTACTTC. Amino acids: CASSSLSGQTQYF.

This clonotype was counted between two and nine times. The gene calls are TRBV6-2 or TRBV6-3 and TRBJ2-1; possible D gene TRBD2, 6 bases. The V end lost 6 bases, the J end lost 3 bases, and 18 bases lay between the germline ends. CDR1 and CDR2 (germline): MNHEY, SVGEGT. The CDR3 loop spans 16 amino acids. As DNA, the CDR3 is TGTGCCAGCAGAATTCGCGGGAAGGGGCTCTACAATGAGCAGTTCTTC. Its protein product is CASRIRGKGLYNEQFF.

This clonotype was seen repeatedly, ten times or more. The chain carries TRBV7-9 and TRBJ2-7; no clear D. The V gene lost 3 bases and the J gene lost 6 bases, with 24 bases spanning the gap. CDR1 is SEHNR, CDR2 FQNEAQ, per germline (reference sequence). CDR3 size: 17 residues. CDR3 in DNA: TGTGCCAGCAGCTTCTCCGTAGATTGGGAACACCTCGGCGAGCAGTACTTC. Amino acid sequence: CASSFSVDWEHLGEQYF.

This clonotype occurred many times. This chain connects TRBV7-2 to TRBJ2-3, with TRBD1 as a possible D gene (6 bases). The germline V gene encodes CDR1 SGHTA and CDR2 FQGNSA. The V gene lost 7 bases and the J gene lost 1 base, with 15 bases spanning the gap. The CDR3 contains 15 residues. For the CDR3, the DNA is TGTGCCAGCACCTACGGCCAGGGGCGCACAGATACGCAGTATTTT. Translating gives CASTYGQGRTDTQYF. Variable domain in full (rest from reference TRBV7-2 and TRBJ2-3): GAGVSQSPSNKVTEKGKDVELRCDPISGHTALYWYRQSLGQGLEFLIYFQGNSAPDKSGLPSDRFSAERTGGSVSTLTIQRTQQEDSAVYLCASTYGQGRTDTQYFGPGTRLTVL.

This clonotype was observed at least ten times. The chain links TRBV3-2 to TRBJ2-1; the table's D call, TRBD2, was not checked against the DNA. TRBV3-2 is annotated as a pseudogene. This CDR3 has 16 residues. CDR3 region: CASSQDSSGEYNEQFF. CDR3 nucleotide sequence: TGTGCCAGCAGCCAAGACAGTAGCGGAGAATACAATGAGCAGTTCTTC.

This clonotype occurred many times. This chain uses TRBV7-9 with TRBJ2-3; D tentatively reads TRBD1 or TRBD2 (5 bases each). CDR3 size: 17 residues. Germline CDR1 reads SEHNR; CDR2 reads FQNEAQ (reference sequence). Trimming took 6 bases from V and 0 from J, leaving 19 bases between them. The CDR3 protein is CASSPALGEPSTDTQYF. CDR3 nucleotide sequence: TGTGCCAGCAGTCCAGCCCTGGGGGAGCCAAGCACAGATACGCAGTATTTT.

This clonotype was recorded many times. This chain connects TRBV30 to TRBJ1-6; D possibly corresponds to TRBD1 (5 bases). This CDR3 comprises 13 residues. V gave up 2 bases and J gave up 7 bases, with 9 bases separating them. CDR1 is GTSNPN and CDR2 is SVGIG in the germline V gene (reference sequence). DNA of the CDR3: TGTGCCTGGAGTCCGGCAGGGAATTCACCCCTCCACTTT. The encoded protein is CAWSPAGNSPLHF.